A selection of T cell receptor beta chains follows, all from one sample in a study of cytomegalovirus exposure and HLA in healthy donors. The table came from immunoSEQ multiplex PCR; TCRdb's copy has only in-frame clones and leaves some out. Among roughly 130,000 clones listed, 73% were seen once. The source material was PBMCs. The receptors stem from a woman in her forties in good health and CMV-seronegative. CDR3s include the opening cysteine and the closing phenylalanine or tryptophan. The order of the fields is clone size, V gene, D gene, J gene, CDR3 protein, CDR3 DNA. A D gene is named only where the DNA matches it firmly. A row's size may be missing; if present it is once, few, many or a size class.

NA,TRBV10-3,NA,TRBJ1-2,CAISDTFNYGYTF,TGTGCCATCAGCGACACCTTTAACTATGGCTACACCTTC
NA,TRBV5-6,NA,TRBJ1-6,CASSPSGSPLHF,TGTGCCAGCAGCCCCTCGGGGTCACCCCTCCACTTT
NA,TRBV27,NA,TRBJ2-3,CASSFGPATDTQYF,TGTGCCAGCAGTTTTGGGCCTGCCACAGATACGCAGTATTTT
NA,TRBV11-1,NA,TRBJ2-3,CASSLELATDTQYF,TGTGCCAGCAGCTTAGAACTAGCTACAGATACGCAGTATTTT
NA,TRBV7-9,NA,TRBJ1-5,CASSLGGPNQPQHF,TGTGCCAGCAGCTTAGGAGGGCCCAATCAGCCCCAGCATTTT
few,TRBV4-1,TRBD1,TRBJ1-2,CASSQTGGGYGYTF,TGCGCCAGCAGCCAGACAGGGGGCGGCTATGGCTACACCTTC
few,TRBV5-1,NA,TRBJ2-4,CASSWGQAKNIQYF,TGCGCCAGCAGCTGGGGACAAGCCAAAAACATTCAGTACTTC
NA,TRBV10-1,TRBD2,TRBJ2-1,CAIVKGLAGGSSYNEQFF,TGCGCCATTGTGAAAGGACTAGCGGGGGGTAGCTCCTACAATGAGCAGTTCTTC
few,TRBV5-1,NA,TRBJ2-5,CASSLWTGEETQYF,TGCGCCAGCAGCTTGTGGACTGGTGAAGAGACCCAGTACTTC
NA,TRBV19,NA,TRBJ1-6,CASSIVPGHSISPLHF,TGTGCCAGTAGTATAGTCCCGGGACACAGCATCTCACCCCTCCACTTT
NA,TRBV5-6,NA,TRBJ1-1,CASSPGRGRTEAFF,TGTGCCAGCAGCCCCGGACGGGGGAGGACTGAAGCTTTCTTT
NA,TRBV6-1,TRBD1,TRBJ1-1,CASSLDRAPTEAFF,TGTGCCAGCAGTCTCGACAGGGCACCCACTGAAGCTTTCTTT
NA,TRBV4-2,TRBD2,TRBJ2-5,CASSHRTSGGGETQYF,TGTGCCAGCAGCCACCGGACTAGCGGGGGGGGAGAGACCCAGTACTTC
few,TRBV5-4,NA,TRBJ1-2,CASSFYRQVNIYGYTF,TGTGCCAGCAGCTTTTATAGACAGGTCAACATCTATGGCTACACCTTC
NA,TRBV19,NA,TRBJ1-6,CASTDRNSPLHF,TGTGCCAGTACCGACAGAAATTCACCCCTCCACTTT
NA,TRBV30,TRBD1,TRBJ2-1,CAWRPLPGQSSDEQFF,TGTGCCTGGAGGCCTCTACCGGGACAGTCTTCGGATGAGCAGTTCTTC
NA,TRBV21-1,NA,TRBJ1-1,CASSKNGIGAFF,TGTGCCAGCAGCAAAAACGGGATAGGAGCTTTCTTT
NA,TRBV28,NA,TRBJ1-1,CASSLSQLSRVAFF,TGTGCCAGCAGTCTTTCACAACTAAGTAGAGTAGCTTTCTTT
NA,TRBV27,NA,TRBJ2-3,CASSLGAGGRDTQYF,TGTGCCAGCAGTTTAGGAGCAGGGGGGAGGGATACGCAGTATTTT
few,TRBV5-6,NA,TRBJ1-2,CASSGGLFYTF,TGTGCCAGCAGCGGCGGCCTGTTCTACACCTTC
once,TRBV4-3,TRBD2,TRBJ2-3,CASSQDGGLAGGQGTDTQYF,TGCGCCAGCAGCCAAGATGGAGGACTAGCGGGGGGGCAAGGCACAGATACGCAGTATTTT
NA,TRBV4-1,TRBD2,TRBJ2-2,CASSQDQGTSSRPFF,TGCGCCAGCAGCCAAGATCAGGGGACTAGCAGCCGTCCTTTTTTT
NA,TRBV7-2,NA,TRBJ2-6,CASSLTWGPGSGANVLTF,TGTGCCAGCAGCTTAACTTGGGGGCCGGGATCTGGGGCCAACGTCCTGACTTTC
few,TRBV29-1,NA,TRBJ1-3,CSVGWGAGNTIYF,TGCAGCGTTGGATGGGGAGCTGGAAACACCATATATTTT
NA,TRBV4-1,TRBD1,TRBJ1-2,CASSQPGQGVNGYTF,TGCGCCAGCAGCCAACCAGGACAGGGGGTCAATGGCTACACCTTC
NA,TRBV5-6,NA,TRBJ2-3,CASSITDTQYF,TGTGCCAGCAGCATAACAGATACGCAGTATTTT
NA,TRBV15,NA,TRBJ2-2,CATSRGGPGELFF,TGTGCCACCAGCAGAGGGGGGCCCGGGGAGCTGTTTTTT